This TCR beta chain came from a study of regulatory T cells in long-lasting Graves disease. The authors built TCR beta libraries using iRepertoire HTBI primers and Arm-PCR of CDR3 regions. TCRdb re-derived calls from the multiplex PCR reads in MiXCR, one entry per CDR3 protein. The sample consists of around 470,000 distinct CDR3 sequences, 12% to 15% of them appearing once. Ten or more counts support this clonotype. CDR3 length: 12 amino acids. The V and J ends lost 5 bases and 2 bases respectively, with 6 bases between them. Germline lookup yields CDR1 SGHRS and CDR2 YFSETQ. As to time point: newly diagnosed GD, antithyroid drugs for less than 3 months. Scientists built the TCR library using RNA that was extracted from PBMCs. In addition, the sample was reused for a study of T cells in Graves' hyperthyroidism and ophthalmopathy.

The chain joins TRBV5-1 to TRBJ2-3; D is uncertain. The sample was peripheral blood mononuclear cells (PBMCs), taken at new diagnosis, from a patient treated with antithyroid drugs. The receptor comes from a woman in her fifties or sixties with Graves disease. The CDR3 loop is CASRTNTDTQYF. In DNA form, the CDR3 reads TGCGCCAGCAGGACCAACACAGATACGCAGTATTTT.